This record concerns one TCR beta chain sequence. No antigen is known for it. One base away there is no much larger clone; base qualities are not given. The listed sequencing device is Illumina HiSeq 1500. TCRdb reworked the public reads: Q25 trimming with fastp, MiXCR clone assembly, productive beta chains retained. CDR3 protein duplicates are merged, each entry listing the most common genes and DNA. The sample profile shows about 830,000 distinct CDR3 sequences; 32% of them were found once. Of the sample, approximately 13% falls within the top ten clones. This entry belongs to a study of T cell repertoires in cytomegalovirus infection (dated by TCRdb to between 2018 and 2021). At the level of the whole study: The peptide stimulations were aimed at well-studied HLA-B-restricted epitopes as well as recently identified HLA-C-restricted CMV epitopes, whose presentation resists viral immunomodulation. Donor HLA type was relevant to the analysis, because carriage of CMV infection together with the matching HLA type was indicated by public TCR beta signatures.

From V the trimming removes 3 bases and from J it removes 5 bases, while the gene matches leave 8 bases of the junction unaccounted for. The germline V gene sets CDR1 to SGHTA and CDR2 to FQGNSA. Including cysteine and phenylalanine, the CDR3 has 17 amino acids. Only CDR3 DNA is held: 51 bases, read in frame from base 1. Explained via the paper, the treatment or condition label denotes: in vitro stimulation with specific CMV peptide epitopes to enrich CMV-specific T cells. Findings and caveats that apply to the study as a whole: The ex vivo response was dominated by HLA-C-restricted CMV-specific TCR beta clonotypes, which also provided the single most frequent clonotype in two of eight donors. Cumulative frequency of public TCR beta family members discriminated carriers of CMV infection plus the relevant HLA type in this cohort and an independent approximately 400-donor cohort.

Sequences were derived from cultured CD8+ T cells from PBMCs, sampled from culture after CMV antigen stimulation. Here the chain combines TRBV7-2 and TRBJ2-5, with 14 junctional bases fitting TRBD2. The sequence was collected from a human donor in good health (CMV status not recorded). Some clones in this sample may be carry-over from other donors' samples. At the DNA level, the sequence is TGTGCCAGCAGCTTTGGACTAGCGGGGGGACGAGTTGAGACCCAGTACTTC. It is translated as CASSFGLAGGRVETQYF.